This T cell receptor beta chain was identified during a study of beta chain features in type 1 diabetes. This clone was observed a handful of times. Investigators reverse transcribed all isolated RNA, so they sequenced expressed TCRB transcripts. TCRdb's copy holds only in-frame clones and misses some; the assay was immunoSEQ multiplex PCR. The sample contains around 500,000 clones, roughly 11% of which appear only once. Trimming shortened V by 3 bases and J by 2 bases, and 6 bases separated the two germline ends. Germline CDR1 is SGHNT and CDR2 is YENEEA. The CDR3 totals 13 residues. Sequenced sample: naive CD4+ T cells from blood. The sequence derives from a woman between 18 and 29 years old in good health. The chain combines TRBV11-3 with TRBJ2-3, with D possibly matching TRBD2 (5 bases). The CDR3 coding sequence is TGTGCCAGCAGCTTCGGGGTCACAGATACGCAGTATTTT. It encodes CASSFGVTDTQYF.